Below, one T cell receptor beta chain is given with its context. What it recognizes is unknown. The sample originates from a study of T cells in localized non-small cell lung cancer. Study-level points and caveats: Prolonged overall survival went with higher T cell density in the blood. Heterogeneity is still possible, as just one tumor region was sequenced.

The repertoire was sequenced with immunoSEQ multiplex PCR; TCRdb's copy has only in-frame clones and lacks some. The sample holds roughly 48,000 clones, 60% to 80% seen once. V gave up 6 bases and J gave up 1 base, with 13 bases separating them. Germline CDR1 is MNHEY and CDR2 is SMNVEV (reference sequence). This CDR3 spans 14 amino acids. The V call is TRBV27, the J call TRBJ2-7; D is unclear. The receptor comes from a man between 40 and 75 years old with stage I squamous cell lung carcinoma. The material was peripheral blood, obtained before any cancer treatment. The CDR3, as DNA: TGTGCCAGCAGCCGGGTCCACGGATCCTACGAGCAGTACTTC. Translated: CASSRVHGSYEQYF.